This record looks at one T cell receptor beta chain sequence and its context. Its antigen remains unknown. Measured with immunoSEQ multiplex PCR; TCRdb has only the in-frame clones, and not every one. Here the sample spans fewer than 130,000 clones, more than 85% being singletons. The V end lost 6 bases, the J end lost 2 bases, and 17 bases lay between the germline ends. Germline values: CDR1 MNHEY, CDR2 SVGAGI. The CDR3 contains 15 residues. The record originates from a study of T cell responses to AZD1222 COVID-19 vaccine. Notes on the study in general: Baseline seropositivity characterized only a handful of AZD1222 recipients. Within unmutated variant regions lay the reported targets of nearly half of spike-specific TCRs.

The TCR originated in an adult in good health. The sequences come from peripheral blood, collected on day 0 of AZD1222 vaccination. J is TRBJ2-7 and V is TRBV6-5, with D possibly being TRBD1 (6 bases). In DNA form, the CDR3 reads TGTGCCAGCAGCCGCGGACAGTTATCCACCTACGAGCAGTACTTC. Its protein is CASSRGQLSTYEQYF.